The clone carrying this T cell receptor beta chain was picked up one time. The data were taken from a study of technical replicates of blood from several donors. Sequenced by immunoSEQ multiplex PCR; TCRdb stores in-frame clones only, minus some. The table includes some 68,000 clones, more than 90% detected once. V gave up 5 bases and J gave up 5 bases; unmatched junction bases: 7. The CDR3 contains 14 residues. From germline, CDR1 is SGHNT and CDR2 YENEEA. The sample consisted of T cells isolated from PBMCs. The sequence derives from a human donor in good health. The chain uses TRBV11-3 and TRBJ2-5; 8 bases align to TRBD1. The CDR3 DNA is TGTGCCAGCAGCACCGGACAGGGAGAGGAGACCCAGTACTTC. Amino acids: CASSTGQGEETQYF.